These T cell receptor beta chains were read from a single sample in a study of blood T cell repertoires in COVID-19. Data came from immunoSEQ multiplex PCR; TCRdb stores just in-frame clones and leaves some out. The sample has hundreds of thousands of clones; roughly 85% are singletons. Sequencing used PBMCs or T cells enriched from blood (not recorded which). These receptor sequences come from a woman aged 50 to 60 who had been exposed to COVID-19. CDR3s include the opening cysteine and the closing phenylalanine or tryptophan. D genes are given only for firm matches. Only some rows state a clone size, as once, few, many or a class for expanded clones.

CDR3aa: CASSLRVGGYTF
CDR3nt: TGTGCCAGCAGTTTACGGGTCGGGGGCTACACCTTC
j_gene: TRBJ1-2
v_gene: TRBV12-3/TRBV12-4
d_gene: -
abundance: -

CDR3aa: CSVAKESNGYTF
CDR3nt: TGCAGCGTTGCAAAGGAGTCCAATGGCTACACCTTC
j_gene: TRBJ1-2
v_gene: TRBV29-1
d_gene: -
abundance: -

CDR3aa: CATSQRAGGEAFF
CDR3nt: TGTGCCACCTCCCAGCGGGCAGGGGGAGAAGCTTTCTTT
j_gene: TRBJ1-1
v_gene: TRBV6-5
d_gene: TRBD1
abundance: few

CDR3aa: CASSTLDRGSSYNEQFF
CDR3nt: TGTGCCAGCAGCACCCTAGACAGGGGGAGCTCCTACAATGAGCAGTTCTTC
j_gene: TRBJ2-1
v_gene: TRBV7-8
d_gene: TRBD1
abundance: -

CDR3aa: CASSPPGRGAHNEQFF
CDR3nt: TGTGCCAGCAGTCCTCCCGGGAGGGGGGCCCACAATGAGCAGTTCTTC
j_gene: TRBJ2-1
v_gene: TRBV3-1/TRBV3-2
d_gene: TRBD2
abundance: -

CDR3aa: CASSLNPAVHTEAFF
CDR3nt: TGTGCCAGCAGTTTAAATCCCGCAGTTCACACTGAAGCTTTCTTT
j_gene: TRBJ1-1
v_gene: TRBV28
d_gene: -
abundance: -

CDR3aa: CASSLYRATEAFF
CDR3nt: TGTGCCAGCAGCCTATATCGCGCCACTGAAGCTTTCTTT
j_gene: TRBJ1-1
v_gene: TRBV7-8
d_gene: -
abundance: once

CDR3aa: CASSVTPSSYNSPLHF
CDR3nt: TGTGCCAGCAGCGTCACGCCTAGCTCCTATAATTCACCCCTCCACTTT
j_gene: TRBJ1-6
v_gene: TRBV9
d_gene: -
abundance: -

CDR3aa: CASSQGGQGKGGYTF
CDR3nt: TGCGCCAGCAGCCAAGGGGGACAGGGGAAAGGCGGCTACACCTTC
j_gene: TRBJ1-2
v_gene: TRBV4-1
d_gene: TRBD1
abundance: -

CDR3aa: CASSSRGYSTDTQYF
CDR3nt: TGCGCCAGCAGTTCCAGGGGGTATTCCACAGATACGCAGTATTTT
j_gene: TRBJ2-3
v_gene: TRBV10-1
d_gene: TRBD1
abundance: -

CDR3aa: CASSPGNGRAEAFF
CDR3nt: TGTGCCAGCTCACCAGGGAACGGGAGGGCTGAAGCTTTCTTT
j_gene: TRBJ1-1
v_gene: TRBV18
d_gene: -
abundance: once

CDR3aa: CASSLLQAETQYF
CDR3nt: TGTGCCAGCAGCTTACTTCAGGCAGAGACCCAGTACTTC
j_gene: TRBJ2-5
v_gene: TRBV7-8
d_gene: -
abundance: -